Included here is one T cell receptor (beta chain) sequence, with context. The clone's antigen remains unknown. The sample holds no much larger clone one base away, and base qualities are not on file. These data originate in a study of cytomegalovirus exposure and HLA in healthy donors (dated by TCRdb to 2016 to 2017). Study-wide context: According to an earlier analysis of several hundred of the donors, about 179 million T cells yielded 117 million unique TCR beta sequences and more than 250 Gb of sequence data. An early release that covered roughly 600 HLA-typed donors contained about 300 gigabases of sequencing data and 85 million to 100 million unique TCR sequences. Among the roughly 400 genotyped donors, around 81% belonged to the genetic ancestry cluster associated with self-reported Caucasian donors. The study aimed to test whether signatures of past pathogen exposure could be identified by cataloging public T cell receptors. The study profiled the T cell repertoires of some 610 subjects by immunosequencing and related them to cytomegalovirus serostatus. In addition to the first cohort of approximately 670 subjects, a separate validation cohort of 130 or so different subjects was used. High-throughput TCR immunosequencing, statistical association of individual TCRs with disease status, and machine learning were combined to predict cytomegalovirus infection status. In a later analysis, previously published TCR beta repertoires from fewer than 750 donors were re-analyzed and high-resolution HLA genotyping was added so that TCR occurrence patterns could be studied. Rather than using new phenotypic data, the later analysis identified candidate immune exposures from TCR beta sequences and from how often those sequences occurred across donors. In an earlier analysis of 550 to 700 of the donors, high-throughput TCR beta sequencing was used to judge whether each TCR beta V gene segment behaved as functional or pseudogenic. Donor age, sex, ethnicity and CMV serostatus were collected together with the repertoire data. Genome-wide SNP genotypes for about 65% of the roughly 670 donors were used in a later genetic analysis, which treated that subset as a discovery cohort. Every discovery cohort repertoire had been produced on one sequencing platform. Class I and class II HLA loci were covered by the typing at four-digit resolution. The number of donors typed differed by locus, with roughly 629-640 for A, B, C, DRB1 and DQB1, roughly 520 for DQA1, 600 to 610 for DPA1, and some 440 for DPB1. Roughly five DR-DQ haplotypes were handled as single units for association and clustering because linkage in the cohort was strong. On average, roughly 240,000 unique TCR beta nucleotide sequences were sequenced per donor among roughly 430 genotyped donors of the cohort, with around 19% of those sequences being non-productive.

Beyond this particular receptor, the publication reports: In an earlier analysis of about 600 of the donors, most TCR beta V segments appeared in productive rearrangements about 87% or about 30% of the time, broadly matching IMGT annotations. Presence/absence analyses assumed roughly uniform sequencing depth across donors, an assumption that may not hold. In a later analysis, most CMV-associated TCR beta chains were found to appear HLA-restricted, with HLA associations seemingly driven largely by CMV exposure. Because some donors lacked HLA typing at each locus, the association tests relied only on the typed subset. While some public TCRs were present in many individuals, most TCR sequences turned up only very rarely across donors. A later analysis associated 16,951 TCR beta sequences with specific HLA alleles at a false discovery rate of 0.05. Compared with the roughly 700-donor mean, donors in an Asian-associated ancestry cluster had fewer N-insertions in productive TCRs, according to a later genetic analysis. In vitro tests confirmed that a few of the cytomegalovirus-associated TCR beta chains recognize cytomegalovirus antigens. The study listed 150 to 200 TCR beta chains as associated with cytomegalovirus. A later genetic analysis associated a missense DCLRE1C variant with V-gene and J-gene trimming of TCR beta chains, and an independent cohort replicated the association. The 87-base-pair reads could not distinguish some IMGT-functional V segments, including TRBV6-2 and TRBV6-3, so those segments were excluded. It was suggested by the authors that the approach could potentially be generalized to other disease states and immunological phenotypes. A cluster of highly shared sequence variants was judged likely to represent a technical artifact of the sequencing pipeline. The only immune exposure information available for the cohort was CMV serostatus. A later analysis reported that several top co-occurrence clusters appeared linked to parvovirus B19, influenza, CMV and Epstein-Barr virus. Linkage disequilibrium might explain the correlated functional status among segregating V segments, but an unknown experimental factor could not be excluded. Around 16 rarely observed V segments, including chromosome 9 orphons, were excluded from the earlier analysis of some 590 of the donors because counts were too low. The classifier was reported to diagnose cytomegalovirus status with high specificity and sensitivity in both the original and validation cohorts. Compared with equally common non-associated chains, HLA-associated TCR beta chains in a later analysis were more clonally expanded and had lower generation probabilities. According to a later analysis, TCR association rates differed among HLA loci, with DRB1 alleles showing the most associated TCRs and HLA-C alleles showing the fewest. This cohort had only TCR beta chains sequenced, and the lack of alpha or paired-chain data limited which features could be detected. When HLA alleles, especially DR and DQ, strongly co-occurred, TCR associations were difficult to assign to individual alleles. A further reported finding was that TCR beta sequences accurately predicted the HLA-A and HLA-B alleles for most subjects in the first cohort.

In total, approximately 700 healthy bone marrow donors made up the cohort. Cohort members were all nominally healthy when sampled, although unrecorded immune exposures were likely present. The donor tested CMV seropositive and was one of the 289 seropositive cohort members. A peripheral blood sample was provided by each donor, and peripheral blood mononuclear cells were used for TCR beta sequencing. Genomic DNA was extracted from the blood cell samples with the Qiagen DNeasy Blood Extraction Kit. The CDR3 starts with the cysteine, ends with the phenylalanine, and has 16 residues. Of all the DNA, just the CDR3 is kept, 48 bases in frame from base 1. V is pared back by 0 bases and J by 4 bases, with 16 bases lying between the germline termini. From the germline V gene, CDR1 is SGHRS and CDR2 is YFSETQ. Library creation used the immunoSEQ multiplex PCR assay. For the multiplex PCR, a mixture combining 60 forward primers for TCR Vbeta segments and 13 reverse primers for TCR Jbeta segments was used. The CDR3 region of rearranged TCR beta genes was amplified from genomic DNA with a multiplex PCR assay. Amplified TCR beta libraries were sequenced as 87-base-pair reads on the Illumina HiSeq System. The source study handled its data this way. A later analysis counted about 80 million unique TCR beta chains across the 650 to 800 repertoires, and approximately 11 million of these chains were shared by at least two donors. Raw reads were error-corrected and collapsed into unique sequences by a nearest-neighbor algorithm in which closely related sequences were merged to remove PCR and sequencing errors. Alignment of CDR3 sequences to IMGT reference sequences was used to assign V, D and J gene segments. Each retained sequence needed at least a six-nucleotide match to both a V gene segment and a J gene segment. Rearrangements were classified as productive when the CDR3 lacked stop codons and remained in frame with V and J, and all other rearrangements were classified as non-productive. CDR3 was defined by IMGT convention, running from the second conserved V-encoded cysteine to the conserved J-encoded phenylalanine. The earlier analysis of about 640 of the donors excluded any sequence lacking an unambiguous match to a single V gene segment. In an earlier analysis of approximately 550 of the donors, V segments were called functional above 56.7% productive rearrangements and were called segregating when the between-donor standard deviation exceeded 5%. A statistical classification framework was built for diagnosing cytomegalovirus status from the catalog of TCR beta chain sequences. A later analysis assigned V and J genes by comparing TCR nucleotide sequences with IMGT/GENE-DB human TR gene sequences. The TCRdist pipeline was used in a later analysis to assign CDR3 sequences and most-parsimonious VDJ recombination scenarios. A later analysis defined each TCR beta chain by its CDR3 amino acid sequence plus V-gene family, and excluded reads lacking a unique V-gene family. In a later analysis, nearly 600 highly shared, low-generation-probability nucleotide sequences were removed to address suspected cross-contamination and a sequencing artifact. In a later analysis, a clonal expansion index for each public chain was calculated from normalized within-repertoire ranks of inferred template counts. A later analysis computed generation probabilities with a VDJ recombination model fitted to out-of-frame rearrangements, and checked the results against IGoR. In a later analysis, hypergeometric tests were used to score TCR-TCR, TCR-HLA and TCR-CMV co-occurrence, with a repertoire-size bias correction applied to TCR pairs. False discovery rates were estimated in a later analysis by permuting HLA or CMV assignments 20 times. A later analysis grouped co-occurring TCRs with DBSCAN, adding TCRdist sequence similarity when clustering within HLA-allele-positive subsets. Repertoires with fewer than 30,000 or more than 120,000 public chains were left out of co-occurrence clustering, as were a handful of repertoires with anomalous nucleotide sharing. TCRdb stores this immuneACCESS table with in-frame sequences only. Part of the clones is absent; in the studies checked, under half of the shortfall reflects unresolved V genes, and no reason is known for the rest. The D gene and trimming were derived from the DNA, and the V and J assignments and clone size from that table. For this sample the table gives 200,000 or so clones, of which 80% to 85% were detected only once. Just over 2% of the sample lies in the top ten.

The receptor's source is a woman between 18 and 29 years old in good health and CMV-seropositive. The rearrangement combines TRBV5-1 with TRBJ2-5; a confident D gene designation cannot be given. Sequences were obtained from PBMCs. The DNA sequence is TGCGCCAGCAGCTTGGCCCCCCGGAGACCTCCAGAGACCCAGTACTTC. The translation is CASSLAPRRPPETQYF.